Below are 11 T cell receptor beta chains sequenced from a single sample in a study of blood T cell repertoires in COVID-19. Profiling relied on immunoSEQ multiplex PCR, and the TCRdb table lists in-frame clones only, not all of them. The repertoire holds roughly 40,000 clones, with approximately 89% as singletons. The sample consisted of peripheral blood. Every receptor here comes from a woman in her seventies with acute or convalescent COVID-19.

V usage is TRBV14 and J usage is TRBJ2-5; TRBD1 is a possible D gene (5 bases). CDR1 is SGHDN, CDR2 FVKESK, per germline. CDR3 length: 15 amino acids. Trimming took 3 bases from V and 2 from J, leaving 13 bases between them. The CDR3 here is CASSQGLGFQETQYF. DNA for the CDR3: TGTGCCAGCAGCCAGGGGCTGGGATTTCAAGAGACCCAGTACTTC.

V usage is TRBV3-1 (or the pseudogene TRBV3-2) and J usage is TRBJ2-5, with D perhaps TRBD1 (5 bases). The V end was cut by 1 base, the J end by 4 bases, with 10 bases between. The length of the CDR3 is 14 residues. CDR1 is LGHDT and CDR2 is YNNKEL in the germline V gene (reference sequence). DNA for the CDR3: TGTGCCAGCAGCCAAGTGGGTAGGGGAGAGACCCAGTACTTC. Protein: CASSQVGRGETQYF.

The chain has TRBV11-2 and TRBJ2-1, with 9 bases fitting TRBD2. Germline V gene data show CDR1 as SGHAT and CDR2 as FQNNGV. V shed 0 bases, J shed 0 bases, and the junction held 9 bases outside the gene matches. This CDR3 has 19 residues. The DNA for the CDR3 is TGTGCCAGCAGCTTAGAGGCGGGAGGGCTCGGGAGCTCCTACAATGAGCAGTTCTTC. As protein: CASSLEAGGLGSSYNEQFF.

The CDR3 sequence: CASSFIPGQRGYF. The CDR3 DNA reads as TGTGCCAGCAGCTTTATCCCGGGACAGAGGGGGTACTTC. V and J are TRBV7-2 and TRBJ2-4, with 7 bases aligning to TRBD1. The CDR3 runs 13 residues. Germline CDR1 SGHTA, CDR2 FQGNSA. The junction had 11 bases not matched to a gene; V was cut back by 3 bases and J by 15 bases.

J is TRBJ1-6 and V is TRBV6-5; no clear D. The CDR3 contains 15 residues. From germline, CDR1 is MNHEY and CDR2 SVGAGI. The V and J ends lost 0 bases and 7 bases respectively, with 10 bases between them. The CDR3 here is CASSYSASLNSPLHF. The CDR3 nucleotides are TGTGCCAGCAGTTACTCAGCATCCCTCAATTCACCCCTCCACTTT.

This clone was recorded only once. This chain uses TRBV3-1 (or the pseudogene TRBV3-2) with TRBJ2-1; possibly TRBD2 for D (5 bases). Germline values: CDR1 LGHDT, CDR2 YNNKEL (reference sequence). V lost 3 bases to trimming and J lost 4 bases, with 19 bases between them. This CDR3 contains 17 residues. This CDR3 is CASSHHAKTGFYNEQFF. The CDR3 DNA is TGTGCCAGCAGCCACCACGCAAAAACGGGGTTTTACAATGAGCAGTTCTTC.

This chain connects TRBV11-3 to TRBJ1-6; D perhaps matches TRBD1 (5 bases). The CDR3 loop spans 13 amino acids. Germline loops: CDR1 SGHNT, CDR2 YENEEA. V lost 7 bases and J 9 bases, leaving 13 bases between the germline ends. This CDR3 reads CASTGRVGSPLHF. The CDR3, as DNA: TGTGCCAGCACGGGCAGGGTGGGTTCACCCCTCCACTTT.

This clone was detected a few times. The chain has TRBV28 and TRBJ1-5; D is uncertain. CDR1 and CDR2 from the germline V gene are MDHEN and SYDVKM. This CDR3 comprises 14 residues. The V and J ends lost 6 bases and 6 bases respectively, with 15 bases between them. The CDR3 reads CASSPRERFQPQHF. CDR3 sequence (DNA): TGTGCCAGCAGCCCCAGAGAGAGGTTTCAGCCCCAGCATTTT.

The chain carries TRBV10-2 and TRBJ2-5; 9 bases are a match to TRBD2. Germline V gene data show CDR1 as WSHSY and CDR2 as SAAADI. The junction had 8 bases not matched to a gene; V was cut back by 4 bases and J by 5 bases. This CDR3 region has 15 residues. CDR3 loop: CASSGASGALETQYF. The DNA for the CDR3 is TGCGCCAGCAGTGGAGCTAGCGGGGCCCTCGAGACCCAGTACTTC.

The gene calls are TRBV6-5 and TRBJ1-3, with no clear D. This CDR3 comprises 15 residues. V lost 6 bases to trimming and J lost 0 bases, with 12 bases between them. CDR1 is MNHEY, CDR2 SVGAGI, per germline. The CDR3 sequence: CASRRKLNSGNTIYF. The DNA of the CDR3 is TGTGCCAGCAGGCGAAAACTTAACTCTGGAAACACCATATATTTT.

The CDR3 DNA sequence: TGTGCCAGCAGCGAGGGGGGACTAGCCCACACGAACTACGTC. It codes for CASSEGGLAHTNYV. This rearrangement joins TRBV2 to TRBJ2-7; 9 nucleotides align to TRBD2. V gave up 6 bases and J gave up 13 bases; unmatched junction bases: 16. Germline V lookup: CDR1 SNHLY, CDR2 FYNNEI. There are 14 residues in the CDR3.